The 9 T cell receptor beta chains below come from one sample, sequenced in a study of cytomegalovirus exposure and HLA in healthy donors. Amplification used 60 Vbeta primers and 13 Jbeta primers. Clones were sequenced by immunoSEQ multiplex PCR, and TCRdb holds only the in-frame ones, with some missing. In the table there are about 170,000 clones, roughly 80% of which are singletons. The sequencing sample was made of PBMCs. The receptors stem from a woman aged 18-29 years in good health and CMV-seropositive.

V gene TRBV10-3 combines with J gene TRBJ1-2; D remains ambiguous. CDR1 is ENHRY, CDR2 SYGVKD, per germline. Trimming took off 4 bases at V and 8 bases at J, with 8 bases between the two ends. CDR3 size: 11 residues. This chain's CDR3 is CAISGGEGYTF. The CDR3 DNA follows: TGTGCCATCAGTGGCGGGGAGGGCTACACCTTC.

The chain is built from TRBV27 and TRBJ2-7; possibly TRBD2 for D (7 bases). The CDR3 spans 17 residues. V lost 0 bases and J 4 bases, leaving 19 bases between the germline ends. Per the germline V gene, CDR1 is MNHEY and CDR2 is SMNVEV (reference sequence). Here the CDR3 DNA reads TGTGCCAGCAGTTTATCGCCCCCGGGGGGACACAGTTACGAGCAGTACTTC. This codes for CASSLSPPGGHSYEQYF.

This clone was detected only a few times. This chain joins TRBV6-5 and TRBJ1-6; possibly TRBD1 for D (5 bases). Between the trimmed V and J ends, which lost 0 bases and 8 bases, there was a span of 11 bases. CDR1 is MNHEY and CDR2 is SVGAGI in the germline V gene. The CDR3 runs 15 residues. In DNA form, the CDR3 reads TGTGCCAGCAGTTACTCGAGCGACAGCTATTCACCCCTCCACTTT. This sequence encodes CASSYSSDSYSPLHF.

The V gene is TRBV29-1, the J gene TRBJ2-2, with a tentative D call TRBD1 (6 bases). The CDR3 consists of 16 residues. V lost 0 bases, J lost 4 bases, and 15 bases lay in between. Germline assignment: CDR1 SQVTM and CDR2 ANQGSEA. Written as DNA, the CDR3 is TGCAGCGTTGAAGAGGTTATACAGGGAAGCACCGGGGAGCTGTTTTTT. Amino acids: CSVEEVIQGSTGELFF.

This chain joins TRBV10-3 and TRBJ2-3; D ambiguous. The CDR3 runs 13 residues. Trimming cost V 8 bases and J 0 bases, with 9 bases left between them. CDR1 ENHRY and CDR2 SYGVKD come from the germline V gene. For the CDR3, the DNA is TGTGCCATCGGCGGCTCTAGCACAGATACGCAGTATTTT. It encodes CAIGGSSTDTQYF.

The rearrangement links TRBV7-9 to TRBJ1-1, with D unclear. Germline V gene sequence: CDR1 SEHNR, CDR2 FQNEAQ (reference sequence). Trimming stripped 0 bases from V and 8 bases from J, with 4 bases between. The CDR3 is made up of 11 amino acids. CDR3 in amino acids: CASSLAAEAFF. In DNA, the CDR3 is TGTGCCAGCAGCTTAGCGGCCGAAGCTTTCTTT. Together with reference TRBV7-9 and TRBJ1-1, the CDR3 gives the full variable domain: DTGVSQNPRHKITKRGQNVTFRCDPISEHNRLYWYRQTLGQGPEFLTYFQNEAQLEKSRLLSDRFSAERPKGSFSTLEIQRTEQGDSAMYLCASSLAAEAFFGQGTRLTVV.

This clone appeared once. The chain joins TRBV4-2 to TRBJ2-6, with D perhaps TRBD2 (7 bases). V dropped 4 bases and J dropped 1 base, with 20 bases sitting between them. The germline CDR1 and CDR2 sequences are LGHNA and YNFKEQ. The CDR3 runs to 19 residues. CDR3 nucleotide sequence: TGTGCCAGCAGCCGGCTAGAGGGGGGGCTAATTTCTGGGGCCAACGTCCTGACTTTC. Translating gives CASSRLEGGLISGANVLTF.

The V and J genes are TRBV7-9 and TRBJ1-2; D may be TRBD1 (6 bases). CDR1 is SEHNR, CDR2 FQNEAQ, per germline (reference sequence). This CDR3 is built from 17 residues. V shed 6 bases and J shed 4 bases, with 24 bases lying between them. In DNA form, the CDR3 reads TGTGCCAGCAGTTTCGGGGGGGCCGGTTTAGACCGCTATGGCTACACCTTC. Translating it yields CASSFGGAGLDRYGYTF.

This clone was detected only once. V usage is TRBV5-1 and J usage is TRBJ2-5, with TRBD2 identical over 11 bases. The CDR3 loop spans 16 amino acids. With 1 base clipped from V and 3 bases from J, the junction kept 5 bases outside the gene matches. Per germline, CDR1 SGHRS and CDR2 YFSETQ. The CDR3 here is CASSLTSGGPKETQYF. As DNA, the CDR3 is TGCGCCAGCAGCTTGACTAGCGGGGGACCCAAAGAGACCCAGTACTTC.